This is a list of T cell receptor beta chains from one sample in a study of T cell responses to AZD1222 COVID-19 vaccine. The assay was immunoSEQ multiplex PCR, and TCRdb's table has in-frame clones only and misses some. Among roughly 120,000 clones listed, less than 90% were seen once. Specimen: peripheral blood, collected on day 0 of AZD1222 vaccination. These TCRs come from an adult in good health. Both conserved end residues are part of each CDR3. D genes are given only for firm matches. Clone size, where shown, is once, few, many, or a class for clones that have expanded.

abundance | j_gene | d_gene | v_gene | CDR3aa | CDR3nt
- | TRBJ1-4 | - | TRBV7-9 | CASSLGQGNEKLFF | TGTGCCAGCAGCTTAGGGCAGGGTAATGAAAAACTGTTTTTT
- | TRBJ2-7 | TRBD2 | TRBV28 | CASRIMVLAGMGEQYF | TGTGCCAGCAGGATTATGGTTCTAGCGGGGATGGGAGAGCAGTACTTC
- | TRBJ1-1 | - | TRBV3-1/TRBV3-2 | CASSPSTGPRAEAFF | TGTGCCAGCAGCCCATCGACGGGTCCTCGGGCTGAAGCTTTCTTT
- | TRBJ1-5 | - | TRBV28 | CASNRGNEGQPQHF | TGTGCCAGCAATCGCGGGAATGAGGGTCAGCCCCAGCATTTT
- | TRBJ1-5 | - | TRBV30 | CAWGPGRGNQPQHF | TGTGCCTGGGGCCCGGGAAGGGGTAATCAGCCCCAGCATTTT
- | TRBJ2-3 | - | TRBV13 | CASSHSGDTQYF | TGTGCCAGCAGCCATTCGGGGGATACGCAGTATTTT
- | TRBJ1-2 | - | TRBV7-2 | CASSLWEGSLYGYTF | TGTGCCAGCAGCTTATGGGAGGGGTCCCTATATGGCTACACCTTC
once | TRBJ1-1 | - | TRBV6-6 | CASSYRGSDTEAFF | TGTGCCAGCAGTTACAGGGGGTCTGACACTGAAGCTTTCTTT
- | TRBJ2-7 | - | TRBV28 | CASSLATWRGPSYEQYF | TGTGCCAGCAGTTTAGCTACCTGGCGGGGGCCCTCCTACGAGCAGTACTTC
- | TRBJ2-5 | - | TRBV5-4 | CASSVPGQLGETQYF | TGTGCCAGCAGCGTACCGGGACAACTGGGAGAGACCCAGTACTTC
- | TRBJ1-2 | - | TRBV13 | CASSATPAYGYTF | TGTGCCAGCAGCGCTACACCCGCGTACGGCTACACCTTC
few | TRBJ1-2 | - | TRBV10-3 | CAISDSGQGYTF | TGTGCCATCAGTGATTCAGGGCAAGGCTACACCTTC
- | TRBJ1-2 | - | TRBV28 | CASSLWAQNYGYTF | TGTGCCAGCAGTTTATGGGCGCAGAACTATGGCTACACCTTC
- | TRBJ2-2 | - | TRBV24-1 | CATGTNTGELFF | TGTGCCACCGGAACGAACACCGGGGAGCTGTTTTTT
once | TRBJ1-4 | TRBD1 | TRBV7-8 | CASSREVLKGQSLNNFEKLFF | TGTGCCAGCAGCCGAGAGGTTCTCAAGGGACAGTCACTTAACAACTTTGAAAAACTGTTTTTT
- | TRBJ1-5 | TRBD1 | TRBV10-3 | CAISGGTGSNQPQHF | TGTGCCATCAGCGGGGGGACAGGGAGCAATCAGCCCCAGCATTTT
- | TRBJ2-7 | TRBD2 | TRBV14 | CASSLRTSGRYEQYF | TGTGCCAGCAGCCTTCGGACTAGCGGGAGGTACGAGCAGTACTTC
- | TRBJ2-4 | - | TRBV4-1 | CASSQENSLRAKNIQYF | TGCGCCAGCAGCCAAGAAAACAGCTTACGGGCCAAAAACATTCAGTACTTC
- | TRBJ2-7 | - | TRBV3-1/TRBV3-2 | CASSLPHGEQYF | TGTGCCAGCAGCCTACCACATGGCGAGCAGTACTTC
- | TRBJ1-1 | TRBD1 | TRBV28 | CASSSGQGETEAFF | TGTGCCAGCAGTTCCGGACAGGGGGAGACTGAAGCTTTCTTT
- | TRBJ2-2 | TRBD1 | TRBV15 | CATSRARGRDTGELFF | TGTGCCACCAGCAGAGCGAGGGGGCGGGACACCGGGGAGCTGTTTTTT
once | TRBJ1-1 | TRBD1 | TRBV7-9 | CASRRQGENTEAFF | TGTGCCAGCAGAAGACAGGGAGAGAACACTGAAGCTTTCTTT